Reported below is one T cell receptor (beta chain). Antigen specificity is unknown. A junction boundary mismatches the germline segment, possibly from a read error. This entry comes from a study of T cell repertoires in cytomegalovirus infection. Turning to the study itself: Both CMV infection and a matching HLA type were indicated by public TCR beta signatures. Study results and limitations: Adding up the frequency of public TCR beta families identified people who carried CMV plus the relevant HLA. Dominant in the ex vivo response were TCR beta clonotypes restricted by HLA-C and specific for CMV.

Germline assignment: CDR1 MGHRA and CDR2 YSYEKL. CDR3 length: 14 residues. MiXCR, applied by TCRdb to the reads, yields one record per CDR3 protein. The profile shows 740,000 or so distinct CDR3 sequences, roughly 35% of them singletons. The TCR sequence derives from a human donor in good health (CMV status not recorded). Some clones in this sample may be carry-over from other donors' samples. Sequencing input: PBMCs. The chain has TRBV4-1 and TRBJ1-1; 7 bases line up with TRBD1. CDR3 DNA: TGTGCCAACAGCCAAGGTATACAGGGGTTTGAAGCTTTCTTT. Its protein product is CANSQGIQGFEAFF.